This note documents a single TCR beta chain sequence. Its antigen is as yet unknown. The data belong to a study of T cell responses to AZD1222 COVID-19 vaccine. As for the study in general: Pooled samples include second doses given at about 4 or 12 weeks.

Study conclusions and caveats: AZD1222 recipients seropositive at baseline numbered only five to seven. Close to half of spike-specific TCRs reportedly recognize unmutated variant regions.

Profiling relied on immunoSEQ multiplex PCR, and the TCRdb table lists in-frame clones only, not all of them. This table holds under 95,000 clones, approximately 89% found once. The TCR originated in an adult in good health. Sequenced material: peripheral blood, taken on day 0 of AZD1222 vaccination.

CDR3 sequence reads: CASSLNSGELFF. For the CDR3, the DNA is TGCGCCAGCAGCTTGAATTCCGGGGAGCTGTTTTTT. The J gene is TRBJ2-2, the V gene TRBV5-1; D not resolved. V was trimmed by 1 base and J by 6 bases, leaving 4 bases between them. The germline V gene encodes CDR1 SGHRS and CDR2 YFSETQ. The CDR3 has 12 amino acids. Full variable domain (rest looked up from reference TRBV5-1 and TRBJ2-2): KAGVTQTPRYLIKTRGQQVTLSCSPISGHRSVSWYQQTPGQGLQFLFEYFSETQRNKGNFPGRFSGRQFSNSRSEMNVSTLELGDSALYLCASSLNSGELFFGEGSRLTVL.